This T cell receptor beta chain was identified in a study of blood T cell repertoires in COVID-19. Across the study: Italy, Spain and the United States were the sources of the convalescent and acute COVID-19 samples. From T cells, B-cell-depleted T cells, or PBMCs came the material, which was cDNA or gDNA.

This CDR3 region has 17 residues. V shed 0 bases, J shed 4 bases, and the junction held 6 bases outside the gene matches. Germline CDR1 is LNHDA and CDR2 is SQIVND (reference sequence). In the authors' workflow: Reference gene primer amplification gave nucleated cell count estimates. Generated by immunoSEQ multiplex PCR, the TCRdb table keeps only in-frame clones and is missing some. Clone size and the V and J calls come from that table; the DNA yielded D and trimming. The profile shows some 170,000 clones, approximately 90% of them singletons. Material: peripheral blood. This TCR was recovered from a woman aged 45-60 years with acute or convalescent COVID-19. The chain links TRBV19 to TRBJ2-3; 11 nucleotides agree with TRBD2. The DNA for the CDR3 is TGTGCCAGTAGTATAGAGGGACTAGCGGTAGGAGCAGATACGCAGTATTTT. It codes for CASSIEGLAVGADTQYF.